Below, one T cell receptor beta chain is given with its context. These data originate in a study of blood T cell repertoires in COVID-19. Looking at the study overall: Material from acute and convalescent COVID-19 was sourced from the United States, Italy and Spain. In each case, the material was cDNA or gDNA derived from T cells, B-cell-depleted T cells, or PBMCs.

Under the authors' procedure: By means of reference gene primer amplification, nucleated cell counts were estimated. The table came from immunoSEQ multiplex PCR; TCRdb's copy has only in-frame clones and leaves some out. The DNA was the basis for D and trimming; V, J and clone size are from that table. The data hold tens of thousands of clones, with about 86% observed a single time. Deletions cut 1 base from V and 0 bases from J, with 17 bases between. The CDR3 covers 18 residues. The germline CDR1 and CDR2 sequences are SGHTA and FQGNSA. The J gene is TRBJ2-3, the V gene TRBV7-2, with a weak D call TRBD1 (6 bases). The TCR comes from a man in his fifties with active COVID-19. The specimen was peripheral blood. CDR3 in amino acids: CASSLGRIDRPSTDTQYF. CDR3 DNA sequence: TGTGCCAGCAGCTTAGGGAGAATTGACAGGCCCAGCACAGATACGCAGTATTTT.